This T cell receptor beta chain was identified during a study of radiotherapy plus CTLA-4 blockade in lung cancer. Overall study context: Objective responses were seen in 15% to 20% of patients, disease control in approximately 30%.

Focal radiation and CTLA-4 blockade (ipilimumab) were tested in chemo-refractory metastatic non-small-cell lung cancer patients. On this clone itself: Its target is unknown.

Study-level results: After treatment with radiotherapy plus ipilimumab, TCR clones that came from the tumor expanded in blood.

Clones were read by immunoSEQ multiplex PCR, and TCRdb kept only the in-frame ones, dropping some. Among fewer than 100,000 clones, roughly four fifths were seen once, and the ten largest hold under 0.85%. The source is a human donor with non-small cell lung cancer who had stable disease on radiotherapy plus ipilimumab. The specimen was peripheral blood, collected from a patient treated with radiotherapy plus ipilimumab.

CDR3 residues: CSVVLATNIQYF. The CDR3 region has the DNA TGCAGCGTTGTGCTAGCGACAAACATTCAGTACTTC. The gene calls are TRBV29-1 and TRBJ2-4; D perhaps matches TRBD2 (6 bases). The CDR3 is 12 amino acids. V was shortened by 4 bases and J by 6 bases, with 10 bases between the two germline ends. CDR1 SQVTM and CDR2 ANQGSEA come from the germline V gene.